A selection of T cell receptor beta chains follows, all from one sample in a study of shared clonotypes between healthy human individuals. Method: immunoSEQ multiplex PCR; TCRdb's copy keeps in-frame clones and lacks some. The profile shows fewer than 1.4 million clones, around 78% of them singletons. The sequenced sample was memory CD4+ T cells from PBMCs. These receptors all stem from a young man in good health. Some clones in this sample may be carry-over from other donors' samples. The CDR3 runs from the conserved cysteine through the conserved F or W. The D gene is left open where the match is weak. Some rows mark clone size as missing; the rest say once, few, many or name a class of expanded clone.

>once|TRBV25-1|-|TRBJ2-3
CASSEYSGFTDTQYF
TGTGCCAGCAGTGAATATAGCGGATTCACAGATACGCAGTATTTT
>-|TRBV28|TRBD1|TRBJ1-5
CASSAIGQGGSQPQHF
TGTGCCAGCAGTGCCATAGGACAGGGGGGATCTCAGCCCCAGCATTTT
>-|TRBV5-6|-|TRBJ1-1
CASSLAGGLRMNTEAFF
TGTGCCAGCAGCTTGGCTGGGGGGCTAAGAATGAACACTGAAGCTTTCTTT
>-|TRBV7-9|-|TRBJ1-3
CASSRLLGVGNTIYF
TGTGCCAGCAGCCGACTCTTGGGGGTTGGAAACACCATATATTTT
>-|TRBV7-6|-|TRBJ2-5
CASSLVETQYF
TGTGCCAGCAGCTTAGTCGAGACCCAGTACTTC
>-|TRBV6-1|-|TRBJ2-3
CASSEADIETDTQYF
TGTGCCAGCAGTGAAGCCGACATAGAAACAGATACGCAGTATTTT
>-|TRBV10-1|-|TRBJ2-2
CASSVDYPNTGELFF
TGCGCCAGCAGTGTGGACTACCCGAACACCGGGGAGCTGTTTTTT
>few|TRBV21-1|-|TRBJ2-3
CASSHRDRGQERVELGTDTQYF
TGTGCCAGCAGCCACCGGGACAGGGGGCAAGAAAGGGTGGAATTGGGTACAGATACGCAGTATTTT
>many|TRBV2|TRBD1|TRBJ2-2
CASSDRDQNTGELFF
TGTGCCAGCTCCGACAGGGACCAGAACACCGGGGAGCTGTTTTTT
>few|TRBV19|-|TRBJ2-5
CASKDNGGGETQYF
TGTGCCAGTAAGGATAACGGCGGCGGGGAGACCCAGTACTTC
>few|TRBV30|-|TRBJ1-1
CAWSEESNTEAFF
TGTGCCTGGAGTGAGGAATCGAACACTGAAGCTTTCTTT
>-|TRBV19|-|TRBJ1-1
CASSPQPGKGLNTEAFF
TGTGCCAGTAGTCCCCAGCCAGGGAAGGGCCTGAACACTGAAGCTTTCTTT
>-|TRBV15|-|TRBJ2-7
CATSRDRGTETYEQYF
TGTGCCACCAGCAGAGATCGGGGGACGGAAACTTACGAGCAGTACTTC
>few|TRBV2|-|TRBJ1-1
CASTGNTEAFF
TGTGCCAGCACAGGGAACACTGAAGCTTTCTTT
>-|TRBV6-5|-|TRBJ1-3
CASSTGNTIYF
TGTGCCAGCAGTACAGGAAACACCATATATTTT
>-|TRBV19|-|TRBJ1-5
CASSILSEKNQPQHF
TGTGCCAGTAGTATTTTGTCGGAGAAAAATCAGCCCCAGCATTTT
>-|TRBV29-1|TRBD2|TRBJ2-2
CSATGTSGLNTGELFF
TGCAGCGCAACCGGGACTAGCGGACTAAACACCGGGGAGCTGTTTTTT
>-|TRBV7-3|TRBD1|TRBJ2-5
CASSYTGQTQETQYF
TGTGCCAGCAGCTATACGGGACAGACCCAAGAGACCCAGTACTTC
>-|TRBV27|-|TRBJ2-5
CASSNKYQETQYF
TGTGCCAGCAGTAACAAGTACCAAGAGACCCAGTACTTC
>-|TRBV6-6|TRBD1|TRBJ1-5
CASSGGQGPQPQHF
TGTGCCAGCAGTGGCGGACAGGGTCCTCAGCCCCAGCATTTT
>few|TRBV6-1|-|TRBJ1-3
CASSEVAPGLWGGNTIYF
TGTGCCAGCAGTGAAGTAGCCCCGGGACTTTGGGGGGGAAACACCATATATTTT
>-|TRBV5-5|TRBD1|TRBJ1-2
CASSSGTGVFNYGYTF
TGTGCCAGCAGCTCCGGGACAGGGGTTTTCAACTATGGCTACACCTTC
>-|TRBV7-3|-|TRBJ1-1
CASSLTSGNTEAFF
TGTGCCAGCAGCTTAACGTCAGGGAACACTGAAGCTTTCTTT
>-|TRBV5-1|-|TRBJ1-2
CASRAGTSNYGYTF
TGCGCCAGCAGGGCAGGGACCTCTAACTATGGCTACACCTTC
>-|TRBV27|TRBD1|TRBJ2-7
CASSVSGTGGGLYEQYF
TGTGCCAGCAGTGTATCCGGGACAGGGGGCGGCCTCTACGAGCAGTACTTC
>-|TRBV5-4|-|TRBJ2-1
CASSPQGGFNEQFF
TGTGCCAGCAGCCCCCAAGGAGGGTTCAATGAGCAGTTCTTC
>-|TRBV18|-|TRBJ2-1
CASSPFGSPYNEQFF
TGTGCCAGCTCACCATTCGGGAGTCCGTACAATGAGCAGTTCTTC
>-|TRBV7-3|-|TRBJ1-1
CASSSQTRKGNTEAFF
TGTGCCAGCAGCTCCCAAACGAGGAAGGGGAACACTGAAGCTTTCTTT
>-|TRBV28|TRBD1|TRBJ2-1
CASSRTWTGEREQFF
TGTGCCAGCAGCCGAACCTGGACAGGGGAACGTGAGCAGTTCTTC
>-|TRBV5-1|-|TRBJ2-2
CASSSGTLAGELFF
TGCGCCAGCAGCTCCGGGACACTCGCCGGGGAGCTGTTTTTT
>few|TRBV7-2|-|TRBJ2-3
CASSLDGGRYTQYF
TGTGCCAGCAGCTTAGATGGGGGGCGATATACGCAGTATTTT
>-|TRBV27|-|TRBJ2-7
CASSSSSEGTYEQYF
TGTGCCAGCAGTTCAAGCTCGGAAGGAACCTACGAGCAGTACTTC
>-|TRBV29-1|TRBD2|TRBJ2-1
CSVVRRAGGEQFF
TGCAGCGTCGTGAGACGAGCGGGAGGGGAGCAGTTCTTC
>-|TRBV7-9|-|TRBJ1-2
CASSLAGDNYGYTF
TGTGCCAGCAGCTTAGCAGGTGACAACTATGGCTACACCTTC
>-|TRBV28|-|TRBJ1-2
CASATMDYGYTF
TGTGCCAGCGCTACTATGGACTATGGCTACACCTTC
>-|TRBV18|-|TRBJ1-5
CASSPDRSRGLNQPQHF
TGTGCCAGCTCACCGGACCGAAGCCGGGGCCTCAATCAGCCCCAGCATTTT
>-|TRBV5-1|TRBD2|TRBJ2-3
CASSPGTPGLAGGDTDTQYF
TGCGCCAGCAGCCCCGGGACACCGGGACTAGCGGGAGGCGACACAGATACGCAGTATTTT
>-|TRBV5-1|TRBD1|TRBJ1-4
CASTRTGSNEKLFF
TGCGCCAGCACCAGGACAGGGTCTAATGAAAAACTGTTTTTT
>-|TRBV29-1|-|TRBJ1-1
CSVEVIRSTSTEAFF
TGCAGCGTTGAAGTGATACGTTCTACTAGCACTGAAGCTTTCTTT
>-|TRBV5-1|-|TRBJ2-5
CASSGEETQYF
TGCGCCAGCAGCGGGGAGGAGACCCAGTACTTC
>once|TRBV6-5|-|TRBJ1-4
CASSYSGNEKLFF
TGTGCCAGCAGTTACTCGGGGAATGAAAAACTGTTTTTT
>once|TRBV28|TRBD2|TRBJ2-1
CASSPAGGPQPPTYNEQFF
TGTGCCAGCAGCCCAGCGGGAGGCCCGCAACCCCCCACCTACAATGAGCAGTTCTTC
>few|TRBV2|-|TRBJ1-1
CASRAYREAFF
TGTGCCAGCAGGGCCTACAGGGAAGCTTTCTTT
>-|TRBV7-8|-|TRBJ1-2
CASSPRRGRNANYGYTF
TGTGCCAGCAGCCCCCGGCGGGGCCGAAATGCTAACTATGGCTACACCTTC
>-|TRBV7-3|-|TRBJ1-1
CASSSQPVQGSTEAFF
TGTGCCAGCAGCTCCCAGCCGGTACAGGGCAGCACTGAAGCTTTCTTT
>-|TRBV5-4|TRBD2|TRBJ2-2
CASSTALAGNTGELFF
TGTGCCAGCAGCACAGCACTAGCGGGGAACACCGGGGAGCTGTTTTTT
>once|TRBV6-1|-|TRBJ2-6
CASSEPGFSGANVLTF
TGTGCCAGCAGCGAACCGGGGTTTTCTGGGGCCAACGTCCTGACTTTC
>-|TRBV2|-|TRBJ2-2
CASIAGVDTGELFF
TGTGCCAGCATCGCAGGGGTCGACACCGGGGAGCTGTTTTTT
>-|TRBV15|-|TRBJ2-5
CATSRGVASETQYF
TGTGCCACCAGCAGAGGGGTAGCGTCGGAGACCCAGTACTTC
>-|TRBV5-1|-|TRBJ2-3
CASSLDFTDTQYF
TGCGCCAGCAGCTTGGACTTCACAGATACGCAGTATTTT
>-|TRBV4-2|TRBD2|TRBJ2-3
CASSQGTSGVTDTQYF
TGTGCCAGCAGCCAAGGGACTAGCGGGGTCACAGATACGCAGTATTTT
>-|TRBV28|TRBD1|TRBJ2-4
CASSLHRGLAKNIQYF
TGTGCCAGCAGTCTACACAGGGGGCTAGCCAAAAACATTCAGTACTTC
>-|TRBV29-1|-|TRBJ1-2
CSVAIDSHLYGYTF
TGCAGCGTGGCAATCGACAGTCACCTCTATGGCTACACCTTC
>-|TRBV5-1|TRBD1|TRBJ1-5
CASSANPGGQPQHF
TGCGCCAGCAGCGCGAACCCAGGGGGTCAGCCCCAGCATTTT
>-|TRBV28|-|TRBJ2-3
CASSLPARAADTQYF
TGTGCCAGCAGTTTACCGGCCAGGGCCGCAGATACGCAGTATTTT